A single sample is the source of the 11 T cell receptor beta chains below, sequenced in a study of blood T cell repertoires in COVID-19. The protocol was immunoSEQ multiplex PCR, while the TCRdb copy is restricted to in-frame clones and leaves out a portion. Of about 140,000 clones listed, 81% were seen once; the top ten hold more than 6.5%. The specimen sequenced was peripheral blood. The receptors here all came from a human donor in a cohort sampled during active COVID-19.

This clone was recorded once. The V and J genes are TRBV27 and TRBJ2-7; the D gene is possibly TRBD2 (6 bases). From germline, CDR1 is MNHEY and CDR2 SMNVEV (reference sequence). This CDR3 has 14 residues. The V end was cut by 5 bases, the J end by 7 bases, with 18 bases between. This chain's CDR3 is CASSTPHSTREQYF. The CDR3 DNA sequence: TGTGCCAGCAGTACCCCGCACTCGACTAGGGAGCAGTACTTC.

The V and J genes are TRBV5-4 and TRBJ2-7, with 8 bases matching TRBD1. The CDR3 has 14 residues. V lost 4 bases, J lost 3 bases, and 6 bases stayed unmatched. Germline V gene lookup returns CDR1 SGHNT and CDR2 YYREEE (reference sequence). Written as DNA, the CDR3 is TGTGCCAGCAGCAGGGAGACAGGGGACTACGAGCAGTACTTC. This gives the protein CASSRETGDYEQYF.

V is TRBV6-5 and J is TRBJ2-7; 8 bases agree with TRBD1. The CDR3 totals 15 residues. V lost 0 bases to trimming and J lost 6 bases; unmatched junction nucleotides: 7. CDR1 MNHEY and CDR2 SVGAGI come from the germline V gene. The chain's CDR3 is CASSYSMAGGREQYF. For the CDR3, the DNA is TGTGCCAGCAGTTACTCGATGGCAGGGGGCCGCGAGCAGTACTTC.

The chain carries TRBV9 and TRBJ1-4, with D perhaps matching TRBD1 (5 bases). CDR3 length equals 15 residues. Trimming removed 7 bases at V and 5 bases at J, with 18 bases between. Per germline, CDR1 SGDLS and CDR2 YYNGEE. CDR3 DNA sequence: TGTGCCAGCCAACCGGGGGTAAGCCCGAATGAAAAACTGTTTTTT. This gives the protein CASQPGVSPNEKLFF.

The V and J genes are TRBV29-1 and TRBJ2-7; possible D gene TRBD1, 5 bases. The CDR3 extends over 12 amino acids. Looked up from germline, CDR1 is SQVTM and CDR2 is ANQGSEA. Trimming took 7 bases from V and 3 from J, leaving 13 bases between them. The CDR3 is CSAKVQGYEQYF. In nucleotides, the CDR3 is TGCAGCGCTAAGGTCCAGGGCTACGAGCAGTACTTC.

The chain combines TRBV5-4 with TRBJ2-7, with D possibly matching TRBD2 (6 bases). The V and J ends lost 0 bases and 6 bases respectively, with 16 bases between them. The CDR3 has 15 amino acids. Looked up from germline, CDR1 is SGHNT and CDR2 is YYREEE (reference sequence). The CDR3 nucleotides are TGTGCCAGCAGCTTGGGGGGGACTCGCCCCGGCGAGCAGTACTTC. This codes for CASSLGGTRPGEQYF.

In its sample, this clone was seen once. The chain links TRBV4-3 to TRBJ1-4, with 9 positions matching TRBD1. J was trimmed by 7 bases and V by 3 bases; bases with no gene match: 9. CDR3 length: 16 residues. The germline V gene has CDR1 LGHNA and CDR2 YSLEER. The CDR3 DNA is TGCGCCAGCAGCCAGCTCACAGGGGGCTCGGGTGAAAAACTGTTTTTT. The encoded protein is CASSQLTGGSGEKLFF.

The chain recombines TRBV6-6 with TRBJ2-7, with no clear D. V gave up 7 bases and J gave up 0 bases, with 13 bases separating them. Germline lookup yields CDR1 MNHNY and CDR2 SVGAGI (reference sequence). This CDR3 comprises 14 residues. The CDR3 loop is CASNKAGNSYEQYF. In DNA form, the CDR3 reads TGTGCCAGCAATAAAGCAGGAAACTCCTACGAGCAGTACTTC.

V is TRBV19 and J is TRBJ2-7, with 7 positions matching TRBD1. This CDR3 has 15 amino acids. Germline V gene sequence: CDR1 LNHDA, CDR2 SQIVND (reference sequence). After removal of 4 bases from V and 3 bases from J, the junction contained 9 bases not matched to a gene. The CDR3 region is CASSTIDDRDYEQYF. As DNA, the CDR3 is TGTGCCAGTAGTACCATAGACGACAGGGACTACGAGCAGTACTTC.

This chain connects TRBV6-2 or TRBV6-3 to TRBJ2-7; TRBD2 matches 13 bases. The length of the CDR3 is 20 residues. Looked up from germline, CDR1 is MNHEY and CDR2 is SVGEGT. V lost 0 bases, J lost 4 bases, and 15 bases stayed unmatched. This chain's CDR3 is CASSYSTLGLAGVTRYEQYF. CDR3 DNA sequence: TGTGCCAGCAGTTACTCGACCCTAGGACTAGCGGGAGTTACTAGGTACGAGCAGTACTTC.

The chain uses TRBV19 and TRBJ2-7, with TRBD1 as a possible D gene (5 bases). There are 16 residues in the CDR3. Germline CDR1 and CDR2: LNHDA and SQIVND (reference sequence). V was pared by 3 bases and J by 1 base, with 16 bases between. CDR3 DNA sequence: TGTGCCAGTAGTATTCATAAAGTGGGGCCTTCCTACGAGCAGTACTTC. It is translated as CASSIHKVGPSYEQYF. Full variable domain (rest looked up from reference TRBV19 and TRBJ2-7): DGGITQSPKYLFRKEGQNVTLSCEQNLNHDAMYWYRQDPGQGLRLIYYSQIVNDFQKGDIAEGYSVSREKKESFPLTVTSAQKNPTAFYLCASSIHKVGPSYEQYFGPGTRLTVT.